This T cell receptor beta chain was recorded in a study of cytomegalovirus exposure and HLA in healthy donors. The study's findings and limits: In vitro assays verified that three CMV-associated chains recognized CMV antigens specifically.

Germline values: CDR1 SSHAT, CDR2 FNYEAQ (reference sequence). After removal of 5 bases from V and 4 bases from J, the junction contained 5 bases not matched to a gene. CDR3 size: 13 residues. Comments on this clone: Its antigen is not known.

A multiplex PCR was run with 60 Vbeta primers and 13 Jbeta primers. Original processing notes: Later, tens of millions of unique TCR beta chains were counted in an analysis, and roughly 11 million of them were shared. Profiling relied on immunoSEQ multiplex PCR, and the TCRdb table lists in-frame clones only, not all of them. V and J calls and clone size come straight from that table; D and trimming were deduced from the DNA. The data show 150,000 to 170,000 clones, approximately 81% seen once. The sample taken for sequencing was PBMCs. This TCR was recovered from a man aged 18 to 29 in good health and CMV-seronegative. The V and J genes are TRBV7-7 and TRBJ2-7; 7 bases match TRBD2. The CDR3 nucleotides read TGTGCCAGCAGCCGGGGGGAGAGGTACGAGCAGTACTTC. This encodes CASSRGERYEQYF.